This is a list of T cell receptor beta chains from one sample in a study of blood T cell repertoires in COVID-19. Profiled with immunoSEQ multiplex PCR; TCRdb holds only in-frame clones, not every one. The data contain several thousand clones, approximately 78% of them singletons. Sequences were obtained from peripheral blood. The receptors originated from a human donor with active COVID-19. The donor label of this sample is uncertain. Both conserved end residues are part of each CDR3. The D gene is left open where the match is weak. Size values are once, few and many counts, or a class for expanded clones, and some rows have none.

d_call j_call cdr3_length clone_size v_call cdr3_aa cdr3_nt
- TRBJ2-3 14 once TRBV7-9 CASSSTATRDTQYF TGTGCCAGCAGCTCTACCGCGACCAGGGATACGCAGTATTTT
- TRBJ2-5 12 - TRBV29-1 CSVGGLQETQYF TGCAGCGTTGGAGGTCTCCAAGAGACCCAGTACTTC
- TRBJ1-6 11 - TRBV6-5 CASSLPSPLHF TGTGCCAGCAGTCTCCCCTCACCCCTCCACTTT
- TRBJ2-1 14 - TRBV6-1 CASSEARGFNEQFF TGTGCCAGCAGTGAAGCTCGGGGTTTCAATGAGCAGTTCTTC
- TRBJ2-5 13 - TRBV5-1 CASSLGESETQYF TGCGCCAGCAGCTTAGGGGAATCAGAGACCCAGTACTTC
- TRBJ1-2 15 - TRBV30 CAWRGGGGGNYGYTF TGTGCCTGGCGCGGCGGCGGGGGGGGGAATTATGGCTACACCTTC
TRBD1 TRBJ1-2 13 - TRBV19 CATSDRGPWGYTF TGTGCCACCTCAGACAGGGGGCCTTGGGGCTACACCTTC
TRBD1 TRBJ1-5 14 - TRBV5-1 CASSSSGGTQPQHF TGCGCCAGCAGCTCGTCAGGGGGCACTCAGCCCCAGCATTTT
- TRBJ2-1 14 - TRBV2 CASSEARLEDEQFF TGTGCCAGCAGTGAAGCCCGACTAGAAGATGAGCAGTTCTTC
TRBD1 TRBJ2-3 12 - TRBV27 CASSPTGDTQYF TGTGCCAGCAGTCCGACAGGGGATACGCAGTATTTT
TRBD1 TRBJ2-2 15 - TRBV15 CATSIRDRKDGELFF TGTGCCACCAGCATCCGGGACAGGAAAGACGGGGAGCTGTTTTTT
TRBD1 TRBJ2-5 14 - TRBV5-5 CASSPPGPQGAQYF TGTGCCAGCAGCCCCCCGGGTCCCCAGGGGGCCCAGTACTTC
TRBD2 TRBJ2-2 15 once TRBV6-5 CASRARRGGSGELFF TGTGCCAGCAGGGCAAGGCGGGGGGGATCGGGGGAGCTGTTTTTT
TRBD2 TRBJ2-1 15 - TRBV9 CASSELAESYNEQFF TGTGCCAGCAGCGAACTAGCGGAGTCCTACAATGAGCAGTTCTTC
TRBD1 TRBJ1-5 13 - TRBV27 CASGQGDAQPQHF TGTGCCAGCGGACAGGGCGACGCTCAGCCCCAGCATTTT
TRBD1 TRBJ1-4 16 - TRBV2 CASSALGQGANEKLFF TGTGCCAGCAGTGCTCTCGGACAGGGGGCTAATGAAAAACTGTTTTTT
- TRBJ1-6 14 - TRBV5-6 CASSFFGDNSPLHF TGTGCCAGCAGCTTCTTCGGGGATAATTCACCCCTCCACTTT